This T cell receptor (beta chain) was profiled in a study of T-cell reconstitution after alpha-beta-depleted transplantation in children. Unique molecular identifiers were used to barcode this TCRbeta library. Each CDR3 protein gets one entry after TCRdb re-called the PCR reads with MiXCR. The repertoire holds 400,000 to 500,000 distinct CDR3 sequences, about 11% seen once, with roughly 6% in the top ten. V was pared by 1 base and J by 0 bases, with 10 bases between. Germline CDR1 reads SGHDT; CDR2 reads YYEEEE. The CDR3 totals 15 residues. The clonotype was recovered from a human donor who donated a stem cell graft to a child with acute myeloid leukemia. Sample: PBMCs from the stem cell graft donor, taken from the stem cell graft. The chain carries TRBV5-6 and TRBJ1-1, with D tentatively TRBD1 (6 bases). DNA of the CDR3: TGTGCCAGCAGCTTGTACGGGGGCGTGAACACTGAAGCTTTCTTT. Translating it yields CASSLYGGVNTEAFF. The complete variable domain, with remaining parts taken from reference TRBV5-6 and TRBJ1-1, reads DAGVTQSPTHLIKTRGQQVTLRCSPKSGHDTVSWYQQALGQGPQFIFQYYEEEERQRGNFPDRFSGHQFPNYSSELNVNALLLGDSALYLCASSLYGGVNTEAFFGQGTRLTVV.